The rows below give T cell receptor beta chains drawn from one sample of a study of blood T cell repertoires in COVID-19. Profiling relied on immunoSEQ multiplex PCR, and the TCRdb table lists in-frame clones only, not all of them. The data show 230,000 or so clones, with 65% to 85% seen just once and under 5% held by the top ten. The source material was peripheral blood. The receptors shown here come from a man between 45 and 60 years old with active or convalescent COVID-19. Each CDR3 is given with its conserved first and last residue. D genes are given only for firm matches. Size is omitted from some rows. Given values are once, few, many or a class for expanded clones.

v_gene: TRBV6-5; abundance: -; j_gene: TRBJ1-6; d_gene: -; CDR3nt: TGTGCCAGCAGTTACTTTTCCGGCAGGGAAAAAGCACCCCTCCACTTT; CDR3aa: CASSYFSGREKAPLHF
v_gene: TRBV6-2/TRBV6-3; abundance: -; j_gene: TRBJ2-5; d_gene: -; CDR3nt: TGTGCCAGCAGCCCCGAGGCGACTAATCCGGAGACCCAGTACTTC; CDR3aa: CASSPEATNPETQYF
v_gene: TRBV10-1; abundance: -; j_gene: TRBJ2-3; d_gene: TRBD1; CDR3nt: TGCGCCAGCAGTGATAGGGACAGGGGGCCCCCGAAGCCGTCCACAGATACGCAGTATTTT; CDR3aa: CASSDRDRGPPKPSTDTQYF
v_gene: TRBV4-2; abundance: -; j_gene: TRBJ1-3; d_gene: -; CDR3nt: TGTGCCAGCAGCCAAGGGTCAGGGATCGGAAACACCATATATTTT; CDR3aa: CASSQGSGIGNTIYF
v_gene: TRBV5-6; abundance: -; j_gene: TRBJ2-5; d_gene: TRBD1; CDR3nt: TGTGCCAGCAGAACCGGGACAGGGGGCTGGGAGACCCAGTACTTC; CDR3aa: CASRTGTGGWETQYF
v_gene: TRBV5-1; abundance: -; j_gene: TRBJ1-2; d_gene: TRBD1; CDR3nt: TGCGCCAGCAGCTTGGCAGGGGGCGCTTCCCCTAACTATGGCTACACCTTC; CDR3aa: CASSLAGGASPNYGYTF
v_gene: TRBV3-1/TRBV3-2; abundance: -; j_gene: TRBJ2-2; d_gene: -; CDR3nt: TGTGCCAGCAGCCAAGAAGGGGTGGTCGGGGAGCTGTTTTTT; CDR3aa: CASSQEGVVGELFF
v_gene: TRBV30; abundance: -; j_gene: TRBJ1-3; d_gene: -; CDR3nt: TGTGCCTGGAGTGTACGTCTGGGGACTGGTGGAAACACCATATATTTT; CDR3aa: CAWSVRLGTGGNTIYF
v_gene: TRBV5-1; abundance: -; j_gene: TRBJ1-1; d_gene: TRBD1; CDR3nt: TGCGCCAGCAGTAGGGCGGGACAGGGAGGCGCTTTCTTT; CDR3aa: CASSRAGQGGAFF
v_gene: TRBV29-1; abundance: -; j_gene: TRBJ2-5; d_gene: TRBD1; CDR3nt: TGCAGCGTTGCAGTCCAGGGGGCATGGGAGACCCAGTACTTC; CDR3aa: CSVAVQGAWETQYF
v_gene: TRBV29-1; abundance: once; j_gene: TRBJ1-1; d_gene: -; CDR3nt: TGCAGCGTTGGGACAGCTGACACTGAAGCTTTCTTT; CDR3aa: CSVGTADTEAFF
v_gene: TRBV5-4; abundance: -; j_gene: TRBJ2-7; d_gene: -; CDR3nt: TGTGCCAGCAGCTTGAGAGGGCGCTCCTACGAGCAGTACTTC; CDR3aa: CASSLRGRSYEQYF
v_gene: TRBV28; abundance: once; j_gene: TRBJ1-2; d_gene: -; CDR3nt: TGTGCCACTTCTTATGGGCCGCCTAACTATGGCTACACCTTC; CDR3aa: CATSYGPPNYGYTF
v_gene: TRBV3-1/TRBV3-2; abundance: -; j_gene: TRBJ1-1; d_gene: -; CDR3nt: TGTGCCAGCAATAGAAATGGTATGAACACTGAAGCTTTCTTT; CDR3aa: CASNRNGMNTEAFF